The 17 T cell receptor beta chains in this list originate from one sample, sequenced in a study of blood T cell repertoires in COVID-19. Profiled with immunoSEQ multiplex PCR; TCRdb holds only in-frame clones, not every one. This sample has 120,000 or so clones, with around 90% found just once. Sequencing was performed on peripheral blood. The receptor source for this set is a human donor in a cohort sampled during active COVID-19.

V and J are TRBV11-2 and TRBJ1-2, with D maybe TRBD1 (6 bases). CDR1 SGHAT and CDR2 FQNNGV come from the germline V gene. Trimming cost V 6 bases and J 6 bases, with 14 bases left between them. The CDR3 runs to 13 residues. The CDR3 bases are TGTGCCAGCAGGGCCCCAGGGACAAATGGCTACACCTTC. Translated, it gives CASRAPGTNGYTF.

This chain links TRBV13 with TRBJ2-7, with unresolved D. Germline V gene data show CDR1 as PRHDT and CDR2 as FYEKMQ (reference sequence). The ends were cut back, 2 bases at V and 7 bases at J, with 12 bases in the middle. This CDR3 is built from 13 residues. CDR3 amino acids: CASSLSSFREQYF. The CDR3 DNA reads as TGTGCCAGCAGCTTAAGTAGCTTTCGAGAGCAGTACTTC.

Written as DNA, the CDR3 is TGTGCCAGCAGCAGGGGGGAAGCGGAAAACTCCTACGAGCAGTACTTC. Translated, it gives CASSRGEAENSYEQYF. The chain links TRBV7-9 to TRBJ2-7; possibly TRBD1 or TRBD2 for D (6 bases each). This CDR3 is built from 16 residues. With 5 bases removed from V and 0 bases from J, the gap between germline ends came to 17 bases. CDR1 and CDR2 from the germline V gene are SEHNR and FQNEAQ (reference sequence).

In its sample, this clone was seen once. In DNA form, the CDR3 reads TGTGCCAGCAGTTGGGTAGCGGGACGTAGAGAGACCCAGTACTTC. It encodes CASSWVAGRRETQYF. The V and J genes are TRBV28 and TRBJ2-5, with TRBD2 identical over 8 bases. Germline V gene data show CDR1 as MDHEN and CDR2 as SYDVKM. V trimming: 4 bases; J trimming: 4 bases; junction bases outside the gene matches: 8. This CDR3 is built from 15 residues.

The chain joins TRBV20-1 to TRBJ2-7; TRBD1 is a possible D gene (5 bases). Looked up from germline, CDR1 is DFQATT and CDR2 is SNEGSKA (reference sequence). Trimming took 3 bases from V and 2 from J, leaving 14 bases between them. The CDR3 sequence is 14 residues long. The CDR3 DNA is TGCAGTGCTAGTAGGCAGGGTCAAGCCTACGAGCAGTACTTC. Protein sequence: CSASRQGQAYEQYF.

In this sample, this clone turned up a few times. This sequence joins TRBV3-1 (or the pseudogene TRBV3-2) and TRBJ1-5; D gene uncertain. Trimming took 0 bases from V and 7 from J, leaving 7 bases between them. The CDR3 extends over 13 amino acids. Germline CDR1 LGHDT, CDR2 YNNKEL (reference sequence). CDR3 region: CASSQDLGQPQHF. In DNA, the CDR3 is TGTGCCAGCAGCCAAGATCTCGGGCAGCCCCAGCATTTT.

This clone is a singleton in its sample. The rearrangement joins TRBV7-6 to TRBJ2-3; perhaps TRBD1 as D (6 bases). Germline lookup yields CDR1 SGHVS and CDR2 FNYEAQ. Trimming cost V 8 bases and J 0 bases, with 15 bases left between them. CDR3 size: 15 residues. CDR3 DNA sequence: TGTGCCAGCCGAGAGCAGGGGCAAAGCACAGATACGCAGTATTTT. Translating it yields CASREQGQSTDTQYF.

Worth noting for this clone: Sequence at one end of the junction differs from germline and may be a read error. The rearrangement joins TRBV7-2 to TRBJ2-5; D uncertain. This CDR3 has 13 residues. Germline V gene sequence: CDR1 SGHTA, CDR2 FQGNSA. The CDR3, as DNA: TGTGCCAGCAGCCCAGAGGTGTCGGCGTTTGAGGACTTC. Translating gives CASSPEVSAFEDF.

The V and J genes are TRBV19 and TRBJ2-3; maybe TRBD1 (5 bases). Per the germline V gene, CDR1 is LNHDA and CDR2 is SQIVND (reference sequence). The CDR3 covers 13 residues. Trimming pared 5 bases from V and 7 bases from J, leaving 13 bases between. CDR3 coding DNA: TGTGCCAGTAGTGGTCAGGGTCGAAATACGCAGTATTTT. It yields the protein CASSGQGRNTQYF. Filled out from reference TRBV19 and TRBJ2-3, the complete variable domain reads DGGITQSPKYLFRKEGQNVTLSCEQNLNHDAMYWYRQDPGQGLRLIYYSQIVNDFQKGDIAEGYSVSREKKESFPLTVTSAQKNPTAFYLCASSGQGRNTQYFGPGTRLTVL.

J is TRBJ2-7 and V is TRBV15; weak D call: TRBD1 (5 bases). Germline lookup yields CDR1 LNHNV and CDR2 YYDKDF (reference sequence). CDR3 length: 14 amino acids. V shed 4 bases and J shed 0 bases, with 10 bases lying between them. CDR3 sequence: CATSTDSYSYEQYF. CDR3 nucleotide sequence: TGTGCCACCAGCACCGACAGCTACTCCTACGAGCAGTACTTC.

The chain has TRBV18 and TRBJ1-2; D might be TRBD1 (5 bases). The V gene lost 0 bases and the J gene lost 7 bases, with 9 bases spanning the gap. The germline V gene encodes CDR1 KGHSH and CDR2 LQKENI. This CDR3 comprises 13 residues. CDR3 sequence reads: CASSPPGDFGYTF. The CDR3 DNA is TGTGCCAGCTCACCACCCGGGGACTTTGGCTACACCTTC.

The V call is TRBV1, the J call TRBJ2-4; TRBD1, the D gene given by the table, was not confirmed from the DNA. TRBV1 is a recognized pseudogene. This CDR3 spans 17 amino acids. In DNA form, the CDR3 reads TGCACCAGCAGCCAAGACCATGACAGGGCCGGCAAAAACATTCAGTACTTC. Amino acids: CTSSQDHDRAGKNIQYF.

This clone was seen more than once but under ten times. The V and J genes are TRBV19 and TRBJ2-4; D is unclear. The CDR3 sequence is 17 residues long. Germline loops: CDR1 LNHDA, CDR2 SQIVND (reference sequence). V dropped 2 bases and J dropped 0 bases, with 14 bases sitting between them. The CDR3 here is CASSISVAYRAKNIQYF. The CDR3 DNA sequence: TGTGCCAGTAGTATATCGGTCGCTTACCGAGCCAAAAACATTCAGTACTTC.

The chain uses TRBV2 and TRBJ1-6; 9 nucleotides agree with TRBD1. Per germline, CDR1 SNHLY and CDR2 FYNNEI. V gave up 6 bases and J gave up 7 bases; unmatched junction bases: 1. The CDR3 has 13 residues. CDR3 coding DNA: TGTGCCAGCAGCGGACAGGGGAATTCACCCCTCCACTTT. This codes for CASSGQGNSPLHF. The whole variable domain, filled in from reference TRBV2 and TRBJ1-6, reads EPEVTQTPSHQVTQMGQEVILRCVPISNHLYFYWYRQILGQKVEFLVSFYNNEISEKSEIFDDQFSVERPDGSNFTLKIRSTKLEDSAMYFCASSGQGNSPLHFGNGTRLTVT.

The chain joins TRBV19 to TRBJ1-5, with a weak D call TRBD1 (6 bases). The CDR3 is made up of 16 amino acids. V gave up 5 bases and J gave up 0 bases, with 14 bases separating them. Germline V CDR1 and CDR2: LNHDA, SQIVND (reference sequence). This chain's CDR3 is CASSRTALDSNQPQHF. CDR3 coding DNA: TGTGCCAGTAGTCGGACAGCCCTCGATAGCAATCAGCCCCAGCATTTT.

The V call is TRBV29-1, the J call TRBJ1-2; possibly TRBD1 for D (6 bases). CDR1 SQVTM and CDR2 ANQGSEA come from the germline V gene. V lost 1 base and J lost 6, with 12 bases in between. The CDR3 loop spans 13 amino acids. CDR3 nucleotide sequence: TGCAGCGTTGAAGGGCTGCAGGGGAATGGCTACACCTTC. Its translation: CSVEGLQGNGYTF.

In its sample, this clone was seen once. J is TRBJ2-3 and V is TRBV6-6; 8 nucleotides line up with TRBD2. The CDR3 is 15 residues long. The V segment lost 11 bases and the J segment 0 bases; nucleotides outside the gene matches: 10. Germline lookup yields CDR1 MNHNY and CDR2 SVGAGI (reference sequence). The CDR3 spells CAAQKLAVSTDTQYF. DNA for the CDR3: TGTGCCGCTCAAAAACTAGCGGTAAGCACAGATACGCAGTATTTT.